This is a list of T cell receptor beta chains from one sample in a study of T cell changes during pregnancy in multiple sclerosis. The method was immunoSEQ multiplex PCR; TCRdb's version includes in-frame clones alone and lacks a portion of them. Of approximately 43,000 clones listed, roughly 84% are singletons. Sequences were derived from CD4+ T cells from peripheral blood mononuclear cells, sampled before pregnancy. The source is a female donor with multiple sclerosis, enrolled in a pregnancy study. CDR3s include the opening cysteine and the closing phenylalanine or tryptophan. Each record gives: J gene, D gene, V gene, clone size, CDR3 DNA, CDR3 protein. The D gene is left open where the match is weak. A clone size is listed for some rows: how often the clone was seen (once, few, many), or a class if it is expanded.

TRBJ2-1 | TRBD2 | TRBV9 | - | TGTGCCAGCAGCTTATATGCGGGGGGGCCTTCCTACAATGAGCAGTTCTTC | CASSLYAGGPSYNEQFF
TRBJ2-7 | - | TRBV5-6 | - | TGTGCCAGCAGCCCCGAGGGGGGGAACTCCTACGAGCAGTACTTC | CASSPEGGNSYEQYF
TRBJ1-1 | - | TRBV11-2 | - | TGTGCCAGCAGCTTAAAAGGACAGTTTGAAGCTTTCTTT | CASSLKGQFEAFF
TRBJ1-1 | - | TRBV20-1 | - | TGCAGTGCTGCCCGGACTGAAGCTTTCTTT | CSAARTEAFF
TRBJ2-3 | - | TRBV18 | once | TGTGCCAGCTCACCACCTCCCGCGGATACGCAGTATTTT | CASSPPPADTQYF
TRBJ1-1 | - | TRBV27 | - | TGTGCCAGCAGTTTACTGCCGGTTATGAACACTGAAGCTTTCTTT | CASSLLPVMNTEAFF
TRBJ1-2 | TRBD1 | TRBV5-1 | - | TGCGCCAGCAGCCAGGGACAGGGGGCATACAACTATGGCTACACCTTC | CASSQGQGAYNYGYTF
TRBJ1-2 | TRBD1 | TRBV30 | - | TGTGCCTGGACCCCCGGACAGGGGGAGGGCTACACCTTC | CAWTPGQGEGYTF
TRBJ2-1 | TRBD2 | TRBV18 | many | TGTGCCAGCTCACCGGGGCTAGCGGGGAAGTACAATGAGCAGTTCTTC | CASSPGLAGKYNEQFF
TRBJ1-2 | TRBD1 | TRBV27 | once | TGTGCCAGCAGTTTAACAGGGGCCGGTTATGGCTACACCTTC | CASSLTGAGYGYTF
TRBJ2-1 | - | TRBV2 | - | TGTGCCAGCAATGAGTTTCTGTCGGTGGATGAGCAGTTCTTC | CASNEFLSVDEQFF
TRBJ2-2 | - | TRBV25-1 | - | TGTGCCAGCAGTGCCCCTGCAGGGTACGCCGGGGAGCTGTTTTTT | CASSAPAGYAGELFF
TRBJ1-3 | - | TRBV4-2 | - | TGTGCCAGCAGACCATCAGGAGGAAACACCATATATTTT | CASRPSGGNTIYF
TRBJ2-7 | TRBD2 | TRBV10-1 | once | TGCGCCAGCAGTGTTATAGCGGGAGGTCTCCACGAGCAGTACTTC | CASSVIAGGLHEQYF
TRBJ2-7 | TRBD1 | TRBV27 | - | TGTGCCAGCGGTCGGGACAGGACCAAACCCTACGAGCAGTACTTC | CASGRDRTKPYEQYF
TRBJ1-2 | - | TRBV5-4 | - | TGTGCCAGCAGCTCTGGCCCCCAGGCCGACTATGGCTACACCTTC | CASSSGPQADYGYTF
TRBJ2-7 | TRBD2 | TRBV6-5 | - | TGTGCCAGCAGGTCATGGACTAGCCGGTTCCCCGAGCAGTACTTC | CASRSWTSRFPEQYF
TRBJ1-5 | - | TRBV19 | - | TGTGCCACCCAGGGAGGGGGACGGCAGCCCCAGCATTTT | CATQGGGRQPQHF
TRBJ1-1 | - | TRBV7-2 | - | TGTGCCAGCAGTCTTAGTCCAGGGGAAGCTTTCTTT | CASSLSPGEAFF
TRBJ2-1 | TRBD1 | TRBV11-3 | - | TGTGCCAGCAGCACCACCGGGACAGGGGGCCGGGAGCAGTTCTTC | CASSTTGTGGREQFF
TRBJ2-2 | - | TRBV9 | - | TGTGCCAGCAGCGTCCGGGGAACCACCGGGGAGCTGTTTTTT | CASSVRGTTGELFF
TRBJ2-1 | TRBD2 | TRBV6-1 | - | TGTGCCAGCAGGGGAGGGTCGGATTCCTACAATGAGCAGTTCTTC | CASRGGSDSYNEQFF
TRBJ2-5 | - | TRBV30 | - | TGTGCCTGGAGTACGGAGGGTGCGGCGACCCAGTACTTC | CAWSTEGAATQYF
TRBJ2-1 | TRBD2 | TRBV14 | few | TGTGCCAGCAGCCAAGATAGCGGAGCGGGGGGCAATGAGCAGTTCTTC | CASSQDSGAGGNEQFF
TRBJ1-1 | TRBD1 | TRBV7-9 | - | TGTGCCAGCAGCTTAGATACAGGGGGCGCCCTTGAAGCTTTCTTT | CASSLDTGGALEAFF
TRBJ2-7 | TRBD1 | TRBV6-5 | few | TGTGCCAGCAGACCTCACGGGACAGAACCCTACGAGCAGTACTTC | CASRPHGTEPYEQYF
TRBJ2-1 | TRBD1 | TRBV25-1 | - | TGTGCCAGCAGGGGGGACAGGGGTCAATTTGCGCAGTTCTTC | CASRGDRGQFAQFF
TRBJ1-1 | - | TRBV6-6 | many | TGTGCCAGCAGTACACAGATGAACACTGAAGCTTTCTTT | CASSTQMNTEAFF
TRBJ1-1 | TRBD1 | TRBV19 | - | TGTGCCAGTAGTCCCCAGGGGGCTAAGGCTGAAGCTTTCTTT | CASSPQGAKAEAFF
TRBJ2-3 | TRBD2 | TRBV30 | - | TGTGCCTGGAGTGGGTGGGGGGGAGGCACAGATACGCAGTATTTT | CAWSGWGGGTDTQYF
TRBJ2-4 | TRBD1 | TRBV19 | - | TGTGCCAGTAGTCCCACGGACAGGGGGTTTAGAGGAAACATTCAGTACTTC | CASSPTDRGFRGNIQYF
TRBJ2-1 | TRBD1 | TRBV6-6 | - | TGTGCCAGCAGCCAGGGACAGGTGTACAATGAGCAGTTCTTC | CASSQGQVYNEQFF
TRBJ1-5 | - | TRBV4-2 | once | TGTGCCAGCAGCCAGGTAACCAGGGAAAGCAATCAGCCCCAGCATTTT | CASSQVTRESNQPQHF
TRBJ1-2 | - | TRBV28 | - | TGTGCCAGCACCAAAATGGGGGGGGATGGCTACACCTTC | CASTKMGGDGYTF
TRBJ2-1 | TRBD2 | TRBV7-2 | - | TGTGCCAGCAGTCGTACGACTAGCTTTAATGAGCAGTTCTTC | CASSRTTSFNEQFF
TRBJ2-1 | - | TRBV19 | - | TGTGCCAGCCTCCCGAGGTCGGGAGCCCACAATGAGCAGTTCTTC | CASLPRSGAHNEQFF
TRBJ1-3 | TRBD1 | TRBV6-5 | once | TGTGCCAGCAGTTCGTTACAGGGGGCAAGAAACACCATATATTTT | CASSSLQGARNTIYF
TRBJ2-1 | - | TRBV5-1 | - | TGCGCCAGCAGCTTGGCCGGGGACAACAGCAATGAGCAGTTCTTC | CASSLAGDNSNEQFF
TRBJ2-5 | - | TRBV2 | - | TGTGCCAGCAGGTGGGAGATGGAGACCCAGTACTTC | CASRWEMETQYF
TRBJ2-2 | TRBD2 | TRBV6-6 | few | TGTGCCAGCAGGACCGGGACTAGCGGCACCGGGGAGCTGTTTTTT | CASRTGTSGTGELFF
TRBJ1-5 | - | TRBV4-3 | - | TGCGCCAGCAGCCAAGAGCCGGGAACACGCAATCAGCCCCAGCATTTT | CASSQEPGTRNQPQHF
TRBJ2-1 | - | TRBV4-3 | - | TGCGCCAGCAGCCAAGAGGTGCGGAATGAGCAGTTCTTC | CASSQEVRNEQFF
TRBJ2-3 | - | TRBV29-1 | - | TGCAGCGTTGATCCGGGGATGAGGAGCACAGATACGCAGTATTTT | CSVDPGMRSTDTQYF
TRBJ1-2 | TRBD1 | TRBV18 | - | TGTGCCAGCTCACCGGAAGGACAGGGCAACTATGGCTACACCTTC | CASSPEGQGNYGYTF
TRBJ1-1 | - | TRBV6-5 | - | TGTGCCAGCAGTTACTCTCCGACAGGAAGGAACACTGAAGCTTTCTTT | CASSYSPTGRNTEAFF
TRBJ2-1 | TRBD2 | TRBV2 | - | TGTGCCAGCAGTGAGCTAGCGGTGGACAATGAGCAGTTCTTC | CASSELAVDNEQFF
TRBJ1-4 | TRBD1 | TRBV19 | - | TGTGCCAGTACCAACCACTGGGACAGTAATGAAAAACTGTTTTTT | CASTNHWDSNEKLFF
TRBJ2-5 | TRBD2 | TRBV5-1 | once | TGCGCCAGCAGCTCCCGACTAGCGGGAAGAGAGACCCAGTACTTC | CASSSRLAGRETQYF
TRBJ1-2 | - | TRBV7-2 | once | TGTGCCAGCAGCTTAGCCACAGCGGACGTACTAGGTGGCTACACCTTC | CASSLATADVLGGYTF
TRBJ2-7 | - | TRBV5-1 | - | TGCGCCAGCAGCTTGGGACAGGACTACGAGCAGTACTTC | CASSLGQDYEQYF
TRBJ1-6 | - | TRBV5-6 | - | TGTGCCAGCAGCTCTCGGAGGGACTCACCCCTCCACTTT | CASSSRRDSPLHF
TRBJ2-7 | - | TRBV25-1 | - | TGTGCCAGCAACAAACAGGGCTACGAGCAGTACTTC | CASNKQGYEQYF